This is a list of T cell receptor beta chains from one sample in a study of graft-versus-host responses after intestinal transplantation. The table came from immunoSEQ multiplex PCR; TCRdb's copy has only in-frame clones and leaves some out. The data contain about 5,600 clones, approximately 76% of them singletons. The material sequenced was ileum tissue, taken more than 220 days after intestinal transplant. The receptors shown here come from a human patient who received an intestinal transplant, so some T cells may come from the graft donor. The CDR3 runs from the conserved cysteine through the conserved F or W. The D gene is left open where the match is weak. Clone size is not always given. Where it is, it says once, few, many or a class for expanded clones.

size: -
V: TRBV7-8
D: -
J: TRBJ1-5
CDR3: CASSLGDSTNQPQHF
DNA: TGTGCCAGCAGCTTAGGAGACAGCACGAATCAGCCCCAGCATTTT

size: -
V: TRBV6-9
D: -
J: TRBJ1-6
CDR3: CASSPYGGSYNSPLHF
DNA: TGTGCCAGCAGCCCCTATGGGGGATCCTATAATTCACCCCTCCACTTT

size: -
V: TRBV9
D: -
J: TRBJ2-2
CDR3: CARSVEGGAGGGELFF
DNA: TGTGCCCGCAGCGTAGAGGGGGGCGCGGGCGGCGGGGAGCTGTTTTTT

size: -
V: TRBV7-3
D: -
J: TRBJ1-5
CDR3: CASSPSDGSNQPQHF
DNA: TGTGCCAGCAGCCCCTCGGACGGTAGCAATCAGCCCCAGCATTTT

size: few
V: TRBV27
D: -
J: TRBJ1-3
CDR3: CASSLTGSSGNTIYF
DNA: TGTGCCAGCAGTCTAACAGGGAGCTCTGGAAACACCATATATTTT

size: -
V: TRBV28
D: TRBD2
J: TRBJ2-7
CDR3: CASRAGASGAYEQYF
DNA: TGTGCCAGCAGGGCCGGGGCTAGCGGTGCCTACGAGCAGTACTTC

size: once
V: TRBV29-1
D: TRBD1
J: TRBJ2-5
CDR3: CSVEPGQGGVVSKTQYF
DNA: TGCAGCGTGGAGCCGGGACAGGGGGGGGTCGTATCGAAGACCCAGTACTTC

size: -
V: TRBV13
D: TRBD1
J: TRBJ1-6
CDR3: CASSLGQENHSPLHF
DNA: TGTGCCAGCAGCCTAGGACAGGAGAACCATTCACCCCTCCACTTT

size: -
V: TRBV7-9
D: -
J: TRBJ1-4
CDR3: CASSLGFVGEKLFF
DNA: TGTGCCAGCAGCTTAGGTTTTGTGGGCGAAAAACTGTTTTTT

size: large
V: TRBV7-8
D: -
J: TRBJ1-5
CDR3: CASSLDRQTNQPQHF
DNA: TGTGCCAGCAGCTTAGACAGACAGACTAATCAGCCCCAGCATTTT

size: -
V: TRBV16
D: -
J: TRBJ1-6
CDR3: CASSGTYNSPLHF
DNA: TGTGCCAGCAGCGGGACCTATAATTCACCCCTCCACTTT

size: once
V: TRBV27
D: TRBD2
J: TRBJ2-4
CDR3: CASSSSGLAGGGTKNIQYF
DNA: TGTGCCAGCAGTTCGTCGGGACTAGCGGGGGGCGGAACCAAAAACATTCAGTACTTC

size: -
V: TRBV5-1
D: -
J: TRBJ1-4
CDR3: CASSSGQISTNEKLFF
DNA: TGCGCCAGCAGCTCAGGACAGATTTCAACTAATGAAAAACTGTTTTTT

size: -
V: TRBV6-4
D: TRBD1
J: TRBJ2-7
CDR3: CASSPGQEGSEQYF
DNA: TGTGCCAGCAGTCCGGGACAGGAAGGGAGCGAGCAGTACTTC